Following are 21 T cell receptor beta chains from one sample sequenced in a study of OX40 agonist ivuxolimab in advanced cancers. Produced via immunoSEQ multiplex PCR; TCRdb's table is partial and in-frame only. The sample lists under 100,000 clones, approximately 91% occurring once. This specimen consisted of CD4+ or CD8+ T cells sorted from blood, obtained in a trial of the OX40 agonist ivuxolimab. These TCRs come from an adult with an advanced solid tumor such as melanoma, head and neck, liver or kidney cancer.

The J gene is TRBJ1-3, the V gene TRBV13; D gene ambiguous. This CDR3 has 15 amino acids. The germline V gene encodes CDR1 PRHDT and CDR2 FYEKMQ (reference sequence). V lost 5 bases and J 0 bases, leaving 11 bases between the germline ends. The CDR3: CASSPGRFSGNTIYF. CDR3 DNA: TGTGCCAGCAGCCCTGGGCGGTTCTCTGGAAACACCATATATTTT.

The chain joins TRBV5-5 to TRBJ2-4, with D unresolved. The V gene's germline CDR1 is SGHKS and CDR2 YYEKEE (reference sequence). Trimming cost V 3 bases and J 1 base, with 11 bases left between them. The length of the CDR3 is 15 residues. In nucleotides, the CDR3 is TGTGCCAGCAGCTGGCAACTAATCGCCAAAAACATTCAGTACTTC. This gives the protein CASSWQLIAKNIQYF. Full variable domain (outside the CDR3, taken from reference TRBV5-5 and TRBJ2-4): DAGVTQSPTHLIKTRGQQVTLRCSPISGHKSVSWYQQVLGQGPQFIFQYYEKEERGRGNFPDRFSARQFPNYSSELNVNALLLGDSALYLCASSWQLIAKNIQYFGAGTRLSVL.

The V gene is TRBV30, the J gene TRBJ1-6; D is undetermined. The germline V and J ends were trimmed by 0 bases and 8 bases, with 11 bases remaining between them. This CDR3 has 14 residues. The germline V gene encodes CDR1 GTSNPN and CDR2 SVGIG (reference sequence). The CDR3: CAWSVSGIDSPLHF. The CDR3 coding sequence is TGTGCCTGGAGTGTATCGGGGATTGATTCACCCCTCCACTTT.

The chain has TRBV27 and TRBJ2-1; TRBD2 agrees at 9 bases. CDR1 MNHEY and CDR2 SMNVEV come from the germline V gene (reference sequence). This CDR3 region has 16 residues. V lost 7 bases and J lost 4; bases outside the gene matches: 11. The CDR3 here is CASTPFSGGRYNEQFF. CDR3 in DNA: TGTGCCAGCACCCCCTTTAGCGGGGGTCGATACAATGAGCAGTTCTTC.

The rearrangement uses TRBV5-6 and TRBJ1-1; D call uncertain. Germline values: CDR1 SGHDT, CDR2 YYEEEE. CDR3 size: 12 residues. V was clipped by 0 bases and J by 5 bases, with 5 bases between them. This CDR3 reads CASSLVGTEAFF. The CDR3 region has the DNA TGTGCCAGCAGCTTGGTGGGGACTGAAGCTTTCTTT.

The chain couples TRBV30 to TRBJ2-1, with TRBD2 matching 9 bases. CDR3 length: 14 residues. Germline lookup yields CDR1 GTSNPN and CDR2 SVGIG (reference sequence). V was pared by 5 bases and J by 9 bases, with 11 bases of the junction left unmatched. This CDR3 is CAWAQGGRDVEQFF. The CDR3 DNA is TGTGCCTGGGCCCAGGGCGGGAGGGATGTTGAGCAGTTCTTC.

V usage is TRBV19 and J usage is TRBJ2-7; D is unclear. The CDR3 is 13 amino acids. Germline assignment: CDR1 LNHDA and CDR2 SQIVND (reference sequence). V was clipped by 4 bases and J by 2 bases, with 9 bases between them. The CDR3: CASSRSGTYEQYF. The CDR3 coding sequence is TGTGCCAGTAGTAGGTCTGGAACCTACGAGCAGTACTTC.

This clone was observed a handful of times. The rearrangement uses TRBV19 and TRBJ2-5; D is undetermined. V lost 4 bases to trimming and J lost 2 bases, with 2 bases between them. This CDR3 has 11 amino acids. The germline gives CDR1 LNHDA, CDR2 SQIVND (reference sequence). CDR3 DNA sequence: TGTGCCAGTAGTACACAAGAGACCCAGTACTTC. This encodes CASSTQETQYF.

The V and J genes are TRBV9 and TRBJ1-6; 7 bases fit TRBD1. V lost 3 bases, J lost 10 bases, and 13 bases stayed unmatched. CDR1 and CDR2 from the germline V gene are SGDLS and YYNGEE. This CDR3 is built from 16 residues. Here the CDR3 DNA reads TGTGCCAGCAGCGGCAGGGGGGGCGCGGAGAGGTCACCCCTCCACTTT. Protein: CASSGRGGAERSPLHF. Supplemented by reference TRBV9 and TRBJ1-6, the full variable domain reads DSGVTQTPKHLITATGQRVTLRCSPRSGDLSVYWYQQSLDQGLQFLIQYYNGEERAKGNILERFSAQQFPDLHSELNLSSLELGDSALYFCASSGRGGAERSPLHFGNGTRLTVT.

The gene calls are TRBV10-1 and TRBJ2-7, with 7 bases fitting TRBD2. Germline values: CDR1 WNHNN, CDR2 SYGVQD (reference sequence). With 9 bases clipped from V and 6 bases from J, the junction kept 11 bases outside the gene matches. CDR3 length: 13 amino acids. CDR3 DNA: TGCGCCAGTGCCCGGGACTACTCATCCGAGCAGTACTTC. This gives the protein CASARDYSSEQYF.

The V gene is TRBV6-6, the J gene TRBJ2-7; 8 bases map to TRBD1. CDR1 and CDR2 (germline): MNHNY, SVGAGI (reference sequence). The CDR3 is 13 residues long. J lost 6 bases, V lost 5 bases, and 6 bases had no gene match. The CDR3 nucleotides are TGTGCCAGCAGTCGGACAGGGCTTGGCGAGCAGTACTTC. It translates to CASSRTGLGEQYF.

This clone occurred once. V usage is TRBV19 and J usage is TRBJ2-1, with a tentative D call TRBD2 (5 bases). This CDR3 contains 17 residues. Trimming removed 3 bases at V and 0 bases at J, with 15 bases between. Germline assignment: CDR1 LNHDA and CDR2 SQIVND (reference sequence). The CDR3 DNA reads as TGTGCCAGTAGTATGGGCCGGGGTCCTAGCTCCTACAATGAGCAGTTCTTC. Translation gives CASSMGRGPSSYNEQFF. The full variable domain, its missing parts supplied by reference TRBV19 and TRBJ2-1, is DGGITQSPKYLFRKEGQNVTLSCEQNLNHDAMYWYRQDPGQGLRLIYYSQIVNDFQKGDIAEGYSVSREKKESFPLTVTSAQKNPTAFYLCASSMGRGPSSYNEQFFGPGTRLTVL.

The rearrangement uses TRBV19 and TRBJ2-7; possibly TRBD1 or TRBD2 for D (5 bases each). The CDR3 covers 14 residues. Trimming cost V 4 bases and J 3 bases, with 13 bases left between them. The germline CDR1 and CDR2 sequences are LNHDA and SQIVND (reference sequence). CDR3 protein: CASSTLGTIYEQYF. DNA of the CDR3: TGTGCCAGTAGTACCCTAGGGACCATCTACGAGCAGTACTTC. The complete variable domain, with remaining parts taken from reference TRBV19 and TRBJ2-7, reads DGGITQSPKYLFRKEGQNVTLSCEQNLNHDAMYWYRQDPGQGLRLIYYSQIVNDFQKGDIAEGYSVSREKKESFPLTVTSAQKNPTAFYLCASSTLGTIYEQYFGPGTRLTVT.

The V and J genes are TRBV7-8 and TRBJ1-1; possible D gene TRBD1, 6 bases. The V and J ends lost 5 bases and 5 bases respectively, with 21 bases between them. The CDR3 runs 16 residues. Germline V lookup: CDR1 SGHVS, CDR2 FQNEAQ. The CDR3 region is CASSPIFRGEGTEAFF. The CDR3 DNA follows: TGTGCCAGCAGCCCCATTTTCAGGGGAGAGGGAACTGAAGCTTTCTTT.

This chain links TRBV9 with TRBJ2-1; 7 nucleotides agree with TRBD1. CDR1 is SGDLS and CDR2 is YYNGEE in the germline V gene. The CDR3 sequence is 13 residues long. The ends lost 2 bases at V and 5 bases at J; junction bases unmatched: 1. The CDR3 DNA reads TGTGCCAGCAGCGTTACAGGGGACAATGAGCAGTTCTTC. Residues: CASSVTGDNEQFF.

This clone was picked up a small number of times. V usage is TRBV30 and J usage is TRBJ2-2; D gene ambiguous. CDR1 GTSNPN and CDR2 SVGIG come from the germline V gene (reference sequence). The length of the CDR3 is 12 residues. V was trimmed by 2 bases and J by 9 bases, leaving 10 bases between them. Here the CDR3 reads CAWSRNRWELFF. The CDR3 DNA reads TGTGCCTGGAGTCGGAATCGCTGGGAGCTGTTTTTT.

As DNA, the CDR3 is TGTGCCAGCAGCTCGTCCGCAGATACGCAGTATTTT. Protein product: CASSSSADTQYF. This chain uses TRBV11-3 with TRBJ2-3; D is uncertain. CDR3 length equals 12 residues. The V end was cut by 4 bases, the J end by 4 bases, with 6 bases between. From germline, CDR1 is SGHNT and CDR2 YENEEA.

This chain joins TRBV13 and TRBJ2-2, with D possibly being TRBD1 or TRBD2 (5 bases each). Per germline, CDR1 PRHDT and CDR2 FYEKMQ (reference sequence). V gave up 5 bases and J gave up 6 bases, with 16 bases separating them. The CDR3 runs to 15 residues. CDR3 protein: CASSAQVEGSGELFF. DNA for the CDR3: TGTGCCAGCAGCGCCCAGGTCGAGGGGTCCGGGGAGCTGTTTTTT. The full variable domain, in which reference TRBV13 and TRBJ2-2 provide the parts outside the CDR3, is AAGVIQSPRHLIKEKRETATLKCYPIPRHDTVYWYQQGPGQDPQFLISFYEKMQSDKGSIPDRFSAQQFSDYHSELNMSSLELGDSALYFCASSAQVEGSGELFFGEGSRLTVL.

The V and J genes are TRBV7-6 and TRBJ2-2; 7 nucleotides align to TRBD2. V gave up 4 bases and J gave up 4 bases; unmatched junction bases: 3. The germline V gene has CDR1 SGHVS and CDR2 FNYEAQ. The CDR3 totals 14 residues. In DNA form, the CDR3 reads TGTGCCAGCAGCTGGCAGCGGGGCACCGGGGAGCTGTTTTTT. This sequence encodes CASSWQRGTGELFF.

The chain joins TRBV5-1 to TRBJ2-6; the match to TRBD1 covers 7 bases. The CDR3 runs to 17 residues. The J segment lost 4 bases and the V segment lost 3 bases, leaving 10 bases of the junction unmatched. Germline CDR1 reads SGHRS; CDR2 reads YFSETQ. DNA for the CDR3: TGCGCCAGCAGCTCGATGGCAGGGGGAACCGGGGCCAACGTCCTGACTTTC. As protein: CASSSMAGGTGANVLTF. Variable domain in full (rest from reference TRBV5-1 and TRBJ2-6): KAGVTQTPRYLIKTRGQQVTLSCSPISGHRSVSWYQQTPGQGLQFLFEYFSETQRNKGNFPGRFSGRQFSNSRSEMNVSTLELGDSALYLCASSSMAGGTGANVLTFGAGSRLTVL.

The rearrangement links TRBV6-5 to TRBJ1-1; D perhaps matches TRBD1 (5 bases). Germline CDR1 is MNHEY and CDR2 is SVGAGI. This CDR3 has 13 residues. The V gene lost 7 bases and the J gene lost 5 bases, with 14 bases spanning the gap. DNA for the CDR3: TGTGCCAGCAATAGGGGCCGACGGACTGAAGCTTTCTTT. The encoded protein is CASNRGRRTEAFF.